Presented here are 29 T cell receptor beta chains from one specimen sequenced in a study of cytomegalovirus exposure and HLA in healthy donors. The PCR was carried out with 60 Vbeta primers and 13 Jbeta primers. Sequencing used immunoSEQ multiplex PCR; TCRdb keeps in-frame clones, though not all of them. The sample yields 130,000 to 150,000 clones, roughly four fifths seen once. The sequencing input was PBMCs. These receptor sequences come from a woman between 55 and 75 years old in good health and CMV-seropositive.

The J gene is TRBJ1-1, the V gene TRBV7-9; the match to TRBD1 covers 8 bases. CDR3 length: 15 amino acids. Germline trimming cut 5 bases from V and 7 bases from J; bases unmatched to any gene: 12. The germline CDR1 and CDR2 sequences are SEHNR and FQNEAQ (reference sequence). The CDR3 sequence is CASSPPGGGIDEAFF. The CDR3, as DNA: TGTGCCAGCAGCCCTCCAGGGGGCGGAATTGATGAAGCTTTCTTT. Based on the CDR3 plus reference TRBV7-9 and TRBJ1-1, the full variable domain is DTGVSQNPRHKITKRGQNVTFRCDPISEHNRLYWYRQTLGQGPEFLTYFQNEAQLEKSRLLSDRFSAERPKGSFSTLEIQRTEQGDSAMYLCASSPPGGGIDEAFFGQGTRLTVV.

The count of this clone is one. The chain combines TRBV28 with TRBJ2-1; 11 positions match TRBD2. J gave up 9 bases and V 2 bases, and 12 bases lay outside the gene matches. From germline, CDR1 is MDHEN and CDR2 SYDVKM. The CDR3 extends over 17 amino acids. The CDR3 nucleotides read TGTGCCAGCAGTTTAGAGGCTAGCGGGAGGCGGGACGGTGAGCAGTTCTTC. Protein sequence: CASSLEASGRRDGEQFF.

The chain uses TRBV4-2 and TRBJ2-1; 14 bases align to TRBD2. From germline, CDR1 is LGHNA and CDR2 YNFKEQ. Trimming removed 2 bases from V and 9 bases from J; junction bases left unmatched: 6. The CDR3 loop spans 16 amino acids. Here the CDR3 DNA reads TGTGCCAGCAGCCAAACCGGGACTAGCGGGAGTGGTGAGCAGTTCTTC. Amino acid sequence: CASSQTGTSGSGEQFF.

The chain recombines TRBV5-6 with TRBJ2-5; TRBD2 matches 7 bases. The J call may be in error: the DNA end matches TRBJ2-7 better. CDR1 is SGHDT and CDR2 is YYEEEE in the germline V gene. The CDR3 sequence is 16 residues long. The CDR3 nucleotides are TGTGCCAGCAGCTCGCGCGCCCGGGGAGGGAACTACGAGCAGTACTTC. It translates to CASSSRARGGNYEQYF.

V gene TRBV5-1 combines with J gene TRBJ2-7, with 10 bases lining up with TRBD1. Trimming at V came to 5 bases and at J to 0 bases, leaving 5 bases not matched to a gene. The CDR3 consists of 15 residues. Germline V gives CDR1 SGHRS, CDR2 YFSETQ. CDR3 DNA sequence: TGCGCCAGCAGATCCGGGACAGGGGCCTCCTACGAGCAGTACTTC. Its protein is CASRSGTGASYEQYF.

The chain is built from TRBV7-2 and TRBJ2-7; 8 positions match TRBD1. V lost 5 bases and J lost 1; bases outside the gene matches: 7. Germline lookup yields CDR1 SGHTA and CDR2 FQGNSA. This CDR3 spans 15 amino acids. The CDR3, as DNA: TGTGCCAGCAGCCACCCCAGGGGGCTGTCCTACGAGCAGTACTTC. This translates into CASSHPRGLSYEQYF. Full variable domain (outside the CDR3, taken from reference TRBV7-2 and TRBJ2-7): GAGVSQSPSNKVTEKGKDVELRCDPISGHTALYWYRQSLGQGLEFLIYFQGNSAPDKSGLPSDRFSAERTGGSVSTLTIQRTQQEDSAVYLCASSHPRGLSYEQYFGPGTRLTVT.

This chain connects TRBV10-3 to TRBJ2-5; tentatively, D is TRBD2 (6 bases). The germline V and J ends were trimmed by 4 bases and 1 base, with 16 bases remaining between them. This CDR3 has 16 residues. The germline V gene encodes CDR1 ENHRY and CDR2 SYGVKD. The chain's CDR3 is CAISGGTPGGQETQYF. The CDR3 DNA reads as TGTGCCATCAGTGGGGGGACTCCCGGAGGCCAAGAGACCCAGTACTTC.

V gene TRBV7-2 combines with J gene TRBJ2-5; D uncertain. This CDR3 comprises 13 residues. In germline, CDR1 is SGHTA, CDR2 FQGNSA. V dropped 1 base and J dropped 5 bases, with 8 bases sitting between them. CDR3 in DNA: TGTGCCAGCAGCTTAGAACCCAGGGAGACCCAGTACTTC. The encoded protein is CASSLEPRETQYF.

About this clone: Germline and junction disagree at one end, which may indicate a read error. This chain links TRBV7-7 with TRBJ2-5, with 7 nucleotides matching TRBD1. The CDR3 runs to 15 residues. Germline CDR1 reads SSHAT; CDR2 reads FNYEAQ (reference sequence). The CDR3 region has the DNA TGTGCTAGCAGCTTACAGACAGGGCTTGCAGAGACCCAGTACTTC. Its protein product is CASSLQTGLAETQYF.

In this sample, this clone turned up a few times. The chain employs TRBV13 and TRBJ2-5; TRBD1 matches at 9 bases. Germline V lookup: CDR1 PRHDT, CDR2 FYEKMQ (reference sequence). The CDR3 is 15 residues long. The V gene end was trimmed by 5 bases and the J gene end by 5 bases; junction bases not matched to a gene: 9. This chain's CDR3 is CASSPLDRGGETQYF. For the CDR3, the DNA is TGTGCCAGCAGCCCCTTGGACAGGGGAGGGGAGACCCAGTACTTC. The entire variable domain, with the rest obtained from reference TRBV13 and TRBJ2-5, is as follows: AAGVIQSPRHLIKEKRETATLKCYPIPRHDTVYWYQQGPGQDPQFLISFYEKMQSDKGSIPDRFSAQQFSDYHSELNMSSLELGDSALYFCASSPLDRGGETQYFGPGTRLLVL.

There are a few counts of this clone. V gene TRBV27 combines with J gene TRBJ2-1; 12 nucleotides align to TRBD2. CDR3 length: 18 residues. In germline, CDR1 is MNHEY, CDR2 SMNVEV (reference sequence). V lost 3 bases to trimming and J lost 0 bases; unmatched junction nucleotides: 6. CDR3 residues: CASSFGTSGFLSYNEQFF. Here the CDR3 DNA reads TGTGCCAGCAGTTTTGGGACTAGCGGGTTTCTCTCCTACAATGAGCAGTTCTTC.

This CDR3 is CASGSGQGSLTQYF. DNA for the CDR3: TGTGCCAGCGGATCAGGACAGGGGAGTTTGACGCAGTATTTT. This chain joins TRBV7-9 and TRBJ2-3, with 9 bases identical to TRBD1. The V segment lost 8 bases and the J segment 9 bases; nucleotides outside the gene matches: 12. Germline V gene data show CDR1 as SEHNR and CDR2 as FQNEAQ (reference sequence). The CDR3 spans 14 residues.

The J gene is TRBJ2-5, the V gene TRBV29-1; possibly TRBD2 for D (5 bases). The closer fit of TRBJ2-7 to the DNA end suggests the J call may be wrong. CDR3 length: 13 residues. Looked up from germline, CDR1 is SQVTM and CDR2 is ANQGSEA. In nucleotides, the CDR3 is TGCAGCGTTGAAAGCGGTTCGGGCTACGAGCAGTACTTC. It yields the protein CSVESGSGYEQYF.

This clone occurred a few times. The V gene is TRBV6-4, the J gene TRBJ1-1; D uncertain. Trimming shortened V by 5 bases and J by 1 base, and 8 bases separated the two germline ends. Germline-derived CDR1 and CDR2 are MRHNA and SNTAGT. This CDR3 contains 13 residues. The CDR3 coding sequence is TGTGCCAGCAGTTCTACCGCGAACACTGAAGCTTTCTTT. Translation: CASSSTANTEAFF.

The chain employs TRBV30 and TRBJ2-3, with D tentatively TRBD2 (5 bases). V shed 6 bases and J shed 6 bases, with 19 bases lying between them. The CDR3 covers 14 residues. Germline V CDR1 and CDR2: GTSNPN, SVGIG (reference sequence). The CDR3 sequence is CACAEGERVDTQYF. CDR3 in DNA: TGTGCCTGCGCCGAAGGAGAGAGGGTCGATACGCAGTATTTT. Looking up the rest from reference TRBV30 and TRBJ2-3 gives the full variable domain: SQTIHQWPATLVQPVGSPLSLECTVEGTSNPNLYWYRQAAGRGLQLLFYSVGIGQISSEVPQNLSASRPQDRQFILSSKKLLLSDSGFYLCACAEGERVDTQYFGPGTRLTVL.

The chain employs TRBV28 and TRBJ1-2, with TRBD1 as a possible D gene (5 bases). This CDR3 region has 14 residues. The V gene's germline CDR1 is MDHEN and CDR2 SYDVKM. V dropped 5 bases and J dropped 3 bases, with 13 bases sitting between them. The CDR3 is CASSAGGIYYGYTF. For the CDR3, the DNA is TGTGCCAGCAGTGCGGGGGGAATATACTATGGCTACACCTTC.

This clone was seen just once. The chain joins TRBV2 to TRBJ2-7; TRBD2 aligns across 7 bases. V lost 8 bases, J lost 7 bases, and 11 bases stayed unmatched. Germline CDR1 reads SNHLY; CDR2 reads FYNNEI. The CDR3 extends over 13 amino acids. In DNA form, the CDR3 reads TGTGCCAGCTCGGGTCATCCTAGCGGTGAGCAGTACTTC. Its translation is CASSGHPSGEQYF.

The rearrangement links TRBV2 to TRBJ1-4; 7 bases are shared with TRBD1. The CDR3 sequence is 15 residues long. Germline CDR1 SNHLY, CDR2 FYNNEI. With 1 base clipped from V and 8 bases from J, the junction kept 7 bases outside the gene matches. The CDR3 here is CASSEGTGPGEKLFF. Written as DNA, the CDR3 is TGTGCCAGCAGTGAAGGGACAGGACCTGGAGAAAAACTGTTTTTT. The full variable domain, in which reference TRBV2 and TRBJ1-4 provide the parts outside the CDR3, is EPEVTQTPSHQVTQMGQEVILRCVPISNHLYFYWYRQILGQKVEFLVSFYNNEISEKSEIFDDQFSVERPDGSNFTLKIRSTKLEDSAMYFCASSEGTGPGEKLFFGSGTQLSVL.

V and J are TRBV7-3 and TRBJ2-5, with D possibly matching TRBD2 (5 bases). The CDR3 extends over 13 amino acids. Germline CDR1 and CDR2: SGHTA and FQGTGA. V was clipped by 8 bases and J by 2 bases, with 12 bases between them. This CDR3 reads CASGLGVQETQYF. CDR3 sequence (DNA): TGTGCCAGCGGGCTCGGGGTACAAGAGACCCAGTACTTC.

This chain connects TRBV12-5 to TRBJ1-6; D might be TRBD1 (5 bases). CDR3 length: 16 residues. CDR1 is LGHNT, CDR2 FRNRAP, per germline. Trimming cost V 0 bases and J 7 bases, with 13 bases left between them. CDR3: CASGLVKGRRNSPLHF. The CDR3 DNA is TGTGCTAGTGGTTTGGTTAAGGGGCGCAGGAATTCACCCCTCCACTTT.

The V call is TRBV6-5, the J call TRBJ1-5; D remains unclear. The length of the CDR3 is 14 residues. Germline-derived CDR1 and CDR2 are MNHEY and SVGAGI. V dropped 9 bases and J dropped 1 base, with 13 bases sitting between them. The CDR3 nucleotides are TGTGCCAGTCAGCGGGCCGGAAGCAATCAGCCCCAGCATTTT. Translation: CASQRAGSNQPQHF.

The rearrangement joins TRBV29-1 to TRBJ1-3; 8 bases are shared with TRBD1. Trimming at V came to 0 bases and at J to 3 bases, leaving 7 bases not matched to a gene. Per germline, CDR1 SQVTM and CDR2 ANQGSEA. This CDR3 has 16 residues. CDR3 nucleotide sequence: TGCAGCGTTGAAGATTGGCAGGGGGCGAGTGGAAACACCATATATTTT. Its protein product is CSVEDWQGASGNTIYF.

In DNA form, the CDR3 reads TGTGCCAGCAGATTACAGGGCAATCAGCCCCAGCATTTT. The encoded protein is CASRLQGNQPQHF. V is TRBV28 and J is TRBJ1-5, with D possibly TRBD1 on 5 matching bases. The CDR3 contains 13 residues. The germline gives CDR1 MDHEN, CDR2 SYDVKM. Trimming removed 6 bases from V and 2 bases from J, with 8 bases in between.

The chain is built from TRBV29-1 and TRBJ2-5; 8 bases are a match to TRBD2. The better agreement between TRBJ2-7 and the DNA end casts doubt on the J call. CDR1 SQVTM and CDR2 ANQGSEA come from the germline V gene. The CDR3 is made up of 12 amino acids. The CDR3 bases are TGCAGCGTTATCGGGGGGGTCTACGAGCAGTACTTC. It translates to CSVIGGVYEQYF.

The chain recombines TRBV29-1 with TRBJ2-1; 11 bases line up with TRBD2. J gave up 5 bases and V 3 bases, and 3 bases lay outside the gene matches. This CDR3 contains 14 residues. Looked up from germline, CDR1 is SQVTM and CDR2 is ANQGSEA. The CDR3 spells CSVDLTSGNNEQFF. CDR3 coding DNA: TGCAGCGTTGATCTGACTAGCGGGAACAATGAGCAGTTCTTC.

Only a few counts were recorded for this clone. The CDR3 DNA reads TGCAGCTCCAAATGGGAGGGGTATGGCTACACCTTC. It specifies CSSKWEGYGYTF. The chain is built from TRBV29-1 and TRBJ1-2, with D perhaps TRBD1 (5 bases). The germline V and J ends were trimmed by 8 bases and 5 bases, with 15 bases remaining between them. CDR1 and CDR2 (germline): SQVTM, ANQGSEA. The CDR3 spans 12 residues.

The V and J genes are TRBV19 and TRBJ1-2; 8 positions match TRBD1. The germline gives CDR1 LNHDA, CDR2 SQIVND (reference sequence). The CDR3 length is 14 residues. The ends lost 3 bases at V and 8 bases at J; junction bases unmatched: 8. CDR3 residues: CASSIFGQGYGYTF. The CDR3 region has the DNA TGTGCCAGTAGTATTTTCGGACAGGGCTACGGCTACACCTTC.

The V call is TRBV30, the J call TRBJ2-3; D possibly corresponds to TRBD2 (5 bases). The germline V and J ends were trimmed by 3 bases and 0 bases, with 10 bases remaining between them. The CDR3 loop spans 14 amino acids. CDR1 GTSNPN and CDR2 SVGIG come from the germline V gene (reference sequence). CDR3 region: CAWRKRSSTDTQYF. The CDR3 DNA follows: TGTGCCTGGAGAAAGCGGTCTAGCACAGATACGCAGTATTTT.

This sequence joins TRBV7-6 and TRBJ2-1, with a tentative D call TRBD2 (5 bases). The germline V and J ends were trimmed by 1 base and 0 bases, with 13 bases remaining between them. Looked up from germline, CDR1 is SGHVS and CDR2 is FNYEAQ. There are 17 residues in the CDR3. The CDR3 spells CASSLEVEGFSYNEQFF. DNA for the CDR3: TGTGCCAGCAGCTTAGAGGTCGAGGGTTTCTCCTACAATGAGCAGTTCTTC.